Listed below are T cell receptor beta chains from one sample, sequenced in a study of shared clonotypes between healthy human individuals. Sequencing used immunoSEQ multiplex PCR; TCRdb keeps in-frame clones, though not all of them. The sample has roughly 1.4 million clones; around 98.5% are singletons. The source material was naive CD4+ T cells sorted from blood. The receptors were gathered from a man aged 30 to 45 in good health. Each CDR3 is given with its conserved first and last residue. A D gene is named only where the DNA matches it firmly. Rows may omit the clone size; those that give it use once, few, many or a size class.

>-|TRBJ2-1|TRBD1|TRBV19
CASSILGQGGGNEQFF
TGTGCCAGTAGTATTCTCGGACAGGGGGGCGGGAATGAGCAGTTCTTC
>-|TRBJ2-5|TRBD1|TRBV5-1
CASSLEQGRVETQYF
TGCGCCAGCAGCTTGGAACAGGGGCGCGTAGAGACCCAGTACTTC
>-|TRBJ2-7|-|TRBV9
CASSVEAGDSYEQYF
TGTGCCAGCAGCGTAGAGGCCGGAGACTCCTACGAGCAGTACTTC
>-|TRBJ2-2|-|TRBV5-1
CASSLDPNTGELFF
TGCGCCAGCAGCTTGGACCCAAACACCGGGGAGCTGTTTTTT
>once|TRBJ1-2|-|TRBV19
CASSFSAGQFNYGYTF
TGTGCCAGTAGTTTTTCGGCAGGGCAATTTAACTATGGCTACACCTTC
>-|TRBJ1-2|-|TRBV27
CASSSQNTPGYTF
TGTGCCAGCAGTTCGCAAAACACACCTGGCTACACCTTC
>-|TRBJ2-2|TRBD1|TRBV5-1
CASSLDDQGDTGELFF
TGCGCCAGCAGCTTGGATGATCAGGGGGACACCGGGGAGCTGTTTTTT
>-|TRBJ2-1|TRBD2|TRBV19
CASSSGGRAPNEQFF
TGTGCCAGTAGTAGTGGCGGGAGGGCCCCCAATGAGCAGTTCTTC
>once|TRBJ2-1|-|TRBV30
CAWSDTGTPQFF
TGTGCCTGGAGCGATACCGGGACTCCGCAGTTCTTC
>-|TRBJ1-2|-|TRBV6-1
CASSGAWGVYGYTF
TGTGCCAGCAGTGGCGCCTGGGGGGTCTATGGCTACACCTTC
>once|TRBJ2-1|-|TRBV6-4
CASSPTPFNEQFF
TGTGCCAGCAGTCCGACACCCTTTAATGAGCAGTTCTTC
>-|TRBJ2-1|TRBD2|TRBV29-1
CSVEVPAGLAGGNEQFF
TGCAGCGTTGAAGTTCCTGCGGGACTAGCGGGAGGGAATGAGCAGTTCTTC
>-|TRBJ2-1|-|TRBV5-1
CASSLAGGGARSSGIYNEQFF
TGCGCCAGCAGCTTGGCAGGAGGGGGCGCGAGGAGTAGCGGGATTTACAATGAGCAGTTCTTC
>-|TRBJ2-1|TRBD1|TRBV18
CASSPEDRGYNEQFF
TGTGCCAGCTCACCAGAAGACAGGGGCTACAATGAGCAGTTCTTC
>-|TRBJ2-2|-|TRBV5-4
CASSLNGIRTGELFF
TGTGCCAGCAGCTTGAACGGGATAAGAACCGGGGAGCTGTTTTTT
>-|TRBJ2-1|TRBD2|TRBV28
CASSLGAGGPGEQFF
TGTGCCAGCAGCCTGGGGGCGGGAGGGCCAGGTGAGCAGTTCTTC
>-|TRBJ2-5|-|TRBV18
CASSPSGDQETQYF
TGTGCCAGCTCACCGTCGGGGGACCAAGAGACCCAGTACTTC
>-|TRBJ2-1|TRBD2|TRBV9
CASSVGTSGRRYNEQFF
TGTGCCAGCAGCGTAGGTACTAGCGGGAGGAGGTACAATGAGCAGTTCTTC
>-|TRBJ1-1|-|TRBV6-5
CASSYLRGLNTEAFF
TGTGCCAGCAGTTACCTTAGGGGCCTGAACACTGAAGCTTTCTTT
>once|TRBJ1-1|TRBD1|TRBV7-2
CASSLTGISGEAFF
TGTGCCAGCAGCTTGACAGGGATAAGTGGTGAAGCTTTCTTT
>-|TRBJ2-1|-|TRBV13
CASSLAPSSYNEQFF
TGTGCCAGCAGCTTAGCTCCGAGCTCCTACAATGAGCAGTTCTTC
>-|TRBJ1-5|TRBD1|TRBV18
CASSQGTGARQPQHF
TGTGCCAGCTCACAAGGGACAGGGGCCCGTCAGCCCCAGCATTTT
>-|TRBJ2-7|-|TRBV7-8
CASSLEIIREQYF
TGTGCCAGCAGCTTAGAGATTATACGCGAGCAGTACTTC
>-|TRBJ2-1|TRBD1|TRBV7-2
CASSTGRGTGHNEQFF
TGTGCCAGCAGCACAGGACGGGGGACAGGACACAATGAGCAGTTCTTC
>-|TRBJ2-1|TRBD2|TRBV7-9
CASSLAAASGYNEQFF
TGTGCCAGCAGCTTAGCGGCCGCTAGCGGGTACAATGAGCAGTTCTTC
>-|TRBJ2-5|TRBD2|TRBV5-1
CASSIGTSGRGGQETQYF
TGCGCCAGCAGCATCGGGACTAGCGGGAGAGGGGGCCAAGAGACCCAGTACTTC
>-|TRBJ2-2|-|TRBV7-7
CASSPSSEGVGTGELFF
TGTGCCAGCAGCCCCAGCTCTGAAGGGGTGGGCACCGGGGAGCTGTTTTTT
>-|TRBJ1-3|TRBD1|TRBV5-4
CASSANPGGGSGNTIYF
TGTGCCAGCAGCGCGAACCCAGGGGGCGGATCTGGAAACACCATATATTTT
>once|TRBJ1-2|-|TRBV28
CASSFGVLAYGYTF
TGTGCCAGCAGTTTTGGGGTGTTAGCATATGGCTACACCTTC
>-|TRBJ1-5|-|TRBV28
CASIPRRLNQPQHF
TGTGCCAGCATTCCCCGACGGCTGAATCAGCCCCAGCATTTT
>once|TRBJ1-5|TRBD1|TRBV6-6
CASSGGTGGGNQPQHF
TGTGCCAGCAGTGGCGGGACAGGGGGCGGAAATCAGCCCCAGCATTTT
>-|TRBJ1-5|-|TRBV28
CASVTRDYSNQPQHF
TGTGCCAGCGTCACTAGGGATTATAGCAATCAGCCCCAGCATTTT
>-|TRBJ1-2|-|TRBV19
CASSSHRGTVYGYTF
TGTGCCAGTAGTTCGCATCGAGGGACCGTCTATGGCTACACCTTC
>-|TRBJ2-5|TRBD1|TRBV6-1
CASTRDRGAETQYF
TGTGCCAGCACCCGAGACAGGGGTGCCGAGACCCAGTACTTC
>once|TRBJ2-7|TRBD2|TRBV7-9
CASSSVTSGHRTSYEQYF
TGTGCCAGCAGCTCTGTAACTAGCGGGCATAGAACCTCCTACGAGCAGTACTTC
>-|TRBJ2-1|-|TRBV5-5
CASSFGEGQPGDEQFF
TGTGCCAGCAGCTTTGGGGAGGGACAACCGGGCGATGAGCAGTTCTTC
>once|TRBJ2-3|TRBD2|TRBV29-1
CSVARSGTSGSGDTQYF
TGCAGCGTTGCACGCTCCGGGACTAGCGGGAGCGGAGATACGCAGTATTTT
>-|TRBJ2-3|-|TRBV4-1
CASSQDESTDTQYF
TGCGCCAGCAGCCAAGATGAGAGCACAGATACGCAGTATTTT
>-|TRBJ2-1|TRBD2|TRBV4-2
CASSQGLAGGGDEQFF
TGTGCCAGCAGCCAAGGACTAGCGGGAGGGGGGGATGAGCAGTTCTTC
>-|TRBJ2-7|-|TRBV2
CASSEDEISSYEQYF
TGTGCCAGCAGTGAGGACGAGATTAGCTCCTACGAGCAGTACTTC
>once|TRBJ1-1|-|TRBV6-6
CASGSVNTEAFF
TGTGCCAGTGGGTCCGTGAACACTGAAGCTTTCTTT
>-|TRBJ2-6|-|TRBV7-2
CASSLVVSSGANVLTF
TGTGCCAGCAGCTTAGTAGTTAGCTCTGGGGCCAACGTCCTGACTTTC
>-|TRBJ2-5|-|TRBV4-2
CASSQDLRVSRWETQYF
TGTGCCAGCAGCCAAGATTTGAGAGTATCTAGGTGGGAGACCCAGTACTTC
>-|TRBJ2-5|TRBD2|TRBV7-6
CASSLAAGVETQYF
TGTGCCAGCAGCTTAGCGGCGGGAGTGGAGACCCAGTACTTC
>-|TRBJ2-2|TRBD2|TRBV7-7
CASSLAASGKTGELFF
TGTGCCAGCAGCTTAGCGGCTAGCGGGAAAACCGGGGAGCTGTTTTTT
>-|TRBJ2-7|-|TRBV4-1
CASSQDPRAYYEQYF
TGCGCCAGCAGCCAAGATCCCAGAGCTTACTACGAGCAGTACTTC
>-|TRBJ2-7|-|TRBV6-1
CASSADYPFHEQYF
TGTGCCAGCAGTGCTGACTACCCTTTTCACGAGCAGTACTTC
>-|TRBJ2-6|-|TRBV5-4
CASSPPRVSGANVLTF
TGTGCCAGCAGCCCTCCCCGGGTCTCTGGGGCCAACGTCCTGACTTTC
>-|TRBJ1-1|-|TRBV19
CARQALFTEAFF
TGTGCCAGACAGGCCCTCTTCACTGAAGCTTTCTTT
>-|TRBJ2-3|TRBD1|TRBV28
CASNIRQGASDTQYF
TGTGCCAGCAACATAAGACAGGGGGCATCGGATACGCAGTATTTT
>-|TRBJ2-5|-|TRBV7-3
CASSLTRDETQYF
TGTGCCAGCAGCTTAACCAGGGATGAGACCCAGTACTTC
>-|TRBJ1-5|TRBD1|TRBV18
CASSLGIQGASNQPQHF
TGTGCCAGCTCACTAGGAATACAGGGGGCAAGCAATCAGCCCCAGCATTTT
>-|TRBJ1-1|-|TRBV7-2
CASSADTGYTEAFF
TGTGCCAGCAGCGCGGACACGGGCTACACTGAAGCTTTCTTT
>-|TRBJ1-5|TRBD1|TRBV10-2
CASSEVGQGIQPQHF
TGCGCCAGCAGTGAAGTAGGACAGGGGATTCAGCCCCAGCATTTT
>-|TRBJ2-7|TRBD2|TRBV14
CASSQGTSGSSYEQYF
TGTGCCAGCAGCCAGGGGACTAGCGGAAGCTCCTACGAGCAGTACTTC
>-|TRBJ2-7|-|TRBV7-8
CASSRPMGVGYEQYF
TGTGCCAGCAGCCGACCGATGGGGGTTGGCTACGAGCAGTACTTC
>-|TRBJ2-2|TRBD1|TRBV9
CASSVAAWPQGRIAGELFF
TGTGCCAGCAGCGTAGCTGCCTGGCCACAGGGGAGAATCGCCGGGGAGCTGTTTTTT